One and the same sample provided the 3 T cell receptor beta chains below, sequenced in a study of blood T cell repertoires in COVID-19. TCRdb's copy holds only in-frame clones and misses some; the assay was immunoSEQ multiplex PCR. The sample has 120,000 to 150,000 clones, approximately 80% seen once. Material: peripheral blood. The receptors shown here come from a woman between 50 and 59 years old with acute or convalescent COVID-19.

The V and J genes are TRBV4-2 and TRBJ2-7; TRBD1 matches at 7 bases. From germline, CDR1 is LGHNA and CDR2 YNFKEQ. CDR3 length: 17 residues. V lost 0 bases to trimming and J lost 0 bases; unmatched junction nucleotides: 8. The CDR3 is CASSQEMTGMSSYEQYF. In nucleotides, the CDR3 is TGTGCCAGCAGCCAAGAGATGACAGGGATGAGCTCCTACGAGCAGTACTTC.

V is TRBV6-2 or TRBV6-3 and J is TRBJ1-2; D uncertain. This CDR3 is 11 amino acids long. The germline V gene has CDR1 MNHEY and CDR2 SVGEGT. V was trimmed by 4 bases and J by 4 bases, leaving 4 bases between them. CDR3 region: CASSLLYGYTF. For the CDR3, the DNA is TGTGCCAGCAGTTTACTCTATGGCTACACCTTC.

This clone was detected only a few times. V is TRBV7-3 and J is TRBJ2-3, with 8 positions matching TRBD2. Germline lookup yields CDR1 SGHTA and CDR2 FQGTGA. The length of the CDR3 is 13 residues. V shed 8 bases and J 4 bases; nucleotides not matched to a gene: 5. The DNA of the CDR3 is TGTGCCAGCGGTAGCGGGGACTCAGATACGCAGTATTTT. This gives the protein CASGSGDSDTQYF.